The 14 T cell receptor beta chains listed next were all sequenced from one sample in a study of lymphopenia after photon versus proton radiotherapy. Sequencing used immunoSEQ multiplex PCR; TCRdb keeps in-frame clones, though not all of them. Among 70,000 or so clones listed, roughly 92% were seen once. The source material was peripheral blood, sampled from a patient treated with photon-based radiotherapy. All receptors come from a woman in her forties with cholangiocarcinoma.

The chain uses TRBV19 and TRBJ1-2, with D perhaps matching TRBD1 (5 bases). There are 13 residues in the CDR3. Per the germline V gene, CDR1 is LNHDA and CDR2 is SQIVND (reference sequence). Trimming took 5 bases from V and 6 from J, leaving 13 bases between them. CDR3 DNA sequence: TGTGCCAGTAGTTCCGCGACAGAGAATGGCTACACCTTC. Amino acids: CASSSATENGYTF.

The chain carries TRBV4-1 and TRBJ1-2, with TRBD1 matching 8 bases. With 4 bases clipped from V and 7 bases from J, the junction kept 5 bases outside the gene matches. The CDR3 has 13 amino acids. The germline CDR1 and CDR2 sequences are MGHRA and YSYEKL. DNA of the CDR3: TGCGCCAGCAGCCCGGAGGACAGGGTTGGCTACACCTTC. This encodes CASSPEDRVGYTF.

V is TRBV29-1 and J is TRBJ2-1; the D is unclear. The CDR3 length is 13 residues. The V gene's germline CDR1 is SQVTM and CDR2 ANQGSEA. In DNA, the CDR3 is TGCCCCAAGAGGCGGAGCTCCTACAATGAGCAGTTCTTC. Residues: CPKRRSSYNEQFF.

CDR3 in amino acids: CASSPLGRGTYEQYF. The CDR3 DNA reads TGTGCCAGCTCACCGCTTGGGCGGGGGACCTACGAGCAGTACTTC. The V gene is TRBV18, the J gene TRBJ2-7, with 7 nucleotides matching TRBD2. In germline, CDR1 is KGHSH, CDR2 LQKENI. The V and J ends lost 3 bases and 2 bases, in that order; junction bases with no gene match: 7. The CDR3 has 15 residues. The full variable domain, in which reference TRBV18 and TRBJ2-7 provide the parts outside the CDR3, is NAGVMQNPRHLVRRRGQEARLRCSPMKGHSHVYWYRQLPEEGLKFMVYLQKENIIDESGMPKERFSAEFPKEGPSILRIQQVVRGDSAAYFCASSPLGRGTYEQYFGPGTRLTVT.

The CDR3 nucleotides read TGTGCCAGCAGTGAAAAGGGACTAGCGGGAGGAGGGAGGACAGATACGCAGTATTTT. It specifies CASSEKGLAGGGRTDTQYF. This rearrangement joins TRBV6-1 to TRBJ2-3; 15 nucleotides agree with TRBD2. Per the germline V gene, CDR1 is MNHNS and CDR2 is SASEGT. The ends lost 2 bases at V and 3 bases at J; junction bases unmatched: 9. CDR3 length: 19 amino acids.

The CDR3 coding sequence is TGTGCCAGCAGCATCAGGGGGCTCGGGAACACTGAAGCTTTCTTT. Protein product: CASSIRGLGNTEAFF. The chain links TRBV2 to TRBJ1-1; 8 bases are a match to TRBD1. Germline lookup yields CDR1 SNHLY and CDR2 FYNNEI. CDR3 length equals 15 residues. V lost 6 bases, J lost 1 base, and 7 bases stayed unmatched.

The rearrangement links TRBV7-3 to TRBJ1-1, with D maybe TRBD1 (6 bases). The CDR3 loop spans 17 amino acids. Trimming cost V 1 base and J 4 bases, with 19 bases left between them. CDR1 and CDR2 from the germline V gene are SGHTA and FQGTGA. CDR3 protein: CASSLRGVGRGGTEAFF. The CDR3 bases are TGTGCCAGCAGCTTAAGAGGGGTCGGCAGGGGCGGCACTGAAGCTTTCTTT. Supplemented by reference TRBV7-3 and TRBJ1-1, the full variable domain reads GAGVSQTPSNKVTEKGKYVELRCDPISGHTALYWYRQSLGQGPEFLIYFQGTGAADDSGLPNDRFFAVRPEGSVSTLKIQRTERGDSAVYLCASSLRGVGRGGTEAFFGQGTRLTVV.

The rearrangement links TRBV9 to TRBJ2-7, with 10 bases identical to TRBD2. Germline lookup yields CDR1 SGDLS and CDR2 YYNGEE. Trimming at V came to 0 bases and at J to 4 bases, leaving 4 bases not matched to a gene. The CDR3 totals 15 residues. For the CDR3, the DNA is TGTGCCAGCAGCGTAGGGAGCGGGGGGGCTTACGAGCAGTACTTC. It translates to CASSVGSGGAYEQYF.

This rearrangement joins TRBV5-8 to TRBJ1-4, with no clear D. V was trimmed by 2 bases and J by 5 bases, leaving 10 bases between them. CDR1 and CDR2 (germline): SGHTS, YDEGEE. The CDR3 spans 14 residues. The CDR3 DNA sequence: TGTGCCAGCAGCTTTGGCCGCCAGAATGAAAAACTGTTTTTT. It encodes CASSFGRQNEKLFF.

V is TRBV5-1 and J is TRBJ2-5, with 10 bases fitting TRBD2. Germline values: CDR1 SGHRS, CDR2 YFSETQ. V gave up 3 bases and J gave up 5 bases; unmatched junction bases: 10. This CDR3 is 16 amino acids long. This chain's CDR3 is CASSSSGSGGEETQYF. In DNA form, the CDR3 reads TGCGCCAGCAGCTCCTCTGGGAGCGGGGGGGAGGAGACCCAGTACTTC.

The J gene is TRBJ1-4, the V gene TRBV5-1, with TRBD1 matching 10 bases. The germline CDR1 and CDR2 sequences are SGHRS and YFSETQ. The CDR3 extends over 13 amino acids. With 3 bases clipped from V and 8 bases from J, the junction kept 1 base outside the gene matches. CDR3 residues: CASSSGQGEKLFF. The CDR3 DNA is TGCGCCAGCAGCTCGGGACAGGGGGAAAAACTGTTTTTT.

This clone was detected only once. The chain uses TRBV29-1 and TRBJ1-2; no reliable D call. Germline CDR1 is SQVTM and CDR2 is ANQGSEA. Trimming took 3 bases from V and 7 from J, leaving 15 bases between them. This CDR3 region has 13 residues. The CDR3 region is CSVDRTDYIGYTF. Here the CDR3 DNA reads TGCAGCGTTGACCGGACGGACTATATTGGCTACACCTTC.

The chain links TRBV28 to TRBJ1-1; maybe TRBD1 (5 bases). The ends were cut back, 4 bases at V and 4 bases at J, with 16 bases in the middle. Germline V gives CDR1 MDHEN, CDR2 SYDVKM. The CDR3 is made up of 15 amino acids. The CDR3 reads CASSSAGRKGTEAFF. In DNA, the CDR3 is TGTGCCAGCAGTTCGGCAGGGCGAAAGGGCACTGAAGCTTTCTTT. The full variable domain, in which reference TRBV28 and TRBJ1-1 provide the parts outside the CDR3, is DVKVTQSSRYLVKRTGEKVFLECVQDMDHENMFWYRQDPGLGLRLIYFSYDVKMKEKGDIPEGYSVSREKKERFSLILESASTNQTSMYLCASSSAGRKGTEAFFGQGTRLTVV.

For the CDR3, the DNA is TGTGCCTGCCAGACAGGGGGCAAATACGAGCAGTACTTC. This codes for CACQTGGKYEQYF. This chain joins TRBV30 and TRBJ2-7; TRBD1 matches at 10 bases. CDR3 size: 13 residues. J lost 4 bases, V lost 6 bases, and 6 bases had no gene match. Germline values: CDR1 GTSNPN, CDR2 SVGIG (reference sequence).